Listed below are T cell receptor beta chains from one sample, sequenced in a study of CD8+CD57+ T cells in acquired aplastic anemia. TCRdb fed the reads into MiXCR, producing one record per CDR3 protein. The data contain 200,000 or so distinct CDR3 sequences, 55% to 65% of them singletons. Sequenced input: sorted CD4+, CD8+, or CD8+CD57+ T cells (not recorded which) from PBMCs. The receptor source for this set is a human donor with aplastic anemia. CDR3s include the opening cysteine and the closing phenylalanine or tryptophan. The order of the fields is J gene, V gene, D gene, clone size, CDR3 protein, CDR3 DNA. D genes are given only for firm matches. Some rows mark clone size as missing; the rest say once, few, many or name a class of expanded clone.

TRBJ2-7	TRBV7-9	-	-	CASSLGEPEQYF	TGTGCCAGCAGCCTAGGGGAGCCCGAGCAGTACTTT
TRBJ2-7	TRBV7-2	-	-	CASSDYYEQYF	TGTGCCAGCAGCGATTACTACGAGCAGTACTTC
TRBJ1-1	TRBV12-5	-	-	CASSLEETEAFF	TGTGCCAGCAGTTTAGAGGAGACTGAAGCTTTCTTT
TRBJ2-7	TRBV11-3	-	-	CASSLGGAGRYEQYF	TGTGCCAGCAGCTTAGGGGGCGCAGGGCGTTACGAGCAGTACTTC
TRBJ1-3	TRBV15	TRBD1	-	CATSGYPGQPGNTIYF	TGTGCCACCAGCGGGTACCCGGGACAGCCTGGAAACACCATATATTTT
TRBJ2-7	TRBV6-6	-	-	CASSVNYEQYF	TGTGCCAGCAGTGTCAACTACGAGCAGTACTTC
TRBJ2-5	TRBV20-1	TRBD2	-	CSARGSSASGGDPYPQETQYF	TGCAGTGCTAGAGGTAGCTCGGCTAGCGGGGGGGACCCCTACCCCCAAGAGACCCAGTACTTC
TRBJ2-5	TRBV7-2	TRBD2	-	CASSPRASGGGETQYF	TGTGCCAGCAGCCCACGCGCTAGCGGGGGTGGAGAGACCCAGTACTTC
TRBJ2-1	TRBV2	TRBD2	-	CASRLAGGGHEQFF	TGTGCCAGCAGACTAGCGGGGGGCGGCCATGAGCAGTTCTTC
TRBJ1-6	TRBV15	-	-	CATSTGFYNSPLHF	TGTGCCACCAGCACAGGATTCTATAATTCACCCCTCCACTTT
TRBJ2-5	TRBV5-5	-	-	CASSLATVKETQYF	TGTGCCAGCAGCTTGGCAACAGTAAAAGAGACCCAGTACTTC
TRBJ1-6	TRBV19	TRBD1	-	CASTPSLQGSSYNSPLHF	TGTGCCAGTACGCCAAGCCTACAGGGGAGCTCCTATAATTCACCCCTCCACTTT
TRBJ1-5	TRBV29-1	-	-	CSVEEGVNQPQHF	TGCAGCGTTGAAGAAGGGGTCAATCAGCCCCAGCATTTT
TRBJ2-3	TRBV27	-	few	CASSFGGLTAGDTQYF	TGTGCCAGCAGTTTCGGGGGACTTACCGCTGGTGATACGCAGTATTTT
TRBJ1-5	TRBV28	-	many	CASSSWDLDSNQPQHF	TGTGCCAGCAGTTCCTGGGACTTAGATAGCAATCAGCCCCAGCATTTT
TRBJ2-7	TRBV10-3	-	-	CAILAEPTYEQYF	TGTGCCATCTTAGCGGAGCCTACCTACGAGCAGTACTTC
TRBJ2-4	TRBV7-9	-	-	CASSLTEGQGLAKNIQYF	TGTGCCAGCAGCTTAACTGAGGGGCAGGGACTAGCCAAAAACATTCAGTACTTC
TRBJ1-6	TRBV2	TRBD1	few	CASGDRDSYNSPLHF	TGTGCCAGCGGGGACAGGGACTCCTATAATTCACCCCTCCACTTT
TRBJ2-7	TRBV7-3	TRBD1	-	CASSHRTGVYEQYF	TGTGCCAGCAGCCACCGGACAGGGGTCTACGAGCAGTACTTC
TRBJ2-7	TRBV5-6	-	-	CASSFTPSPTYEQYF	TGTGCCAGCAGCTTTACCCCTAGCCCCACCTACGAGCAGTACTTC
TRBJ1-5	TRBV5-5	-	-	CASSQQATGVAHQPQHF	TGTGCCAGCAGCCAACAGGCCACCGGGGTGGCTCATCAGCCCCAGCATTTT
TRBJ2-6	TRBV9	TRBD2	once	CASSPLAGRGSSGANVLTF	TGTGCCAGCAGCCCCCTAGCGGGACGCGGGTCTTCTGGGGCCAACGTCCTGACTTTC
TRBJ2-7	TRBV20-1	-	-	CSARGQGEGLSGPPYEQYF	TGCAGTGCTAGAGGACAGGGAGAGGGCCTTAGCGGTCCGCCCTACGAGCAGTACTTC
TRBJ1-3	TRBV7-2	-	few	CASSLGGVRSGNTIYF	TGTGCCAGCAGCTTGGGAGGGGTGCGCTCTGGAAACACCATATATTTT